These 9 T cell receptor beta chains originate from one sample sequenced in a study of cytomegalovirus exposure and HLA in healthy donors. 13 Jbeta primers and 60 Vbeta primers were used for the PCR. Clones were sequenced by immunoSEQ multiplex PCR, and TCRdb holds only the in-frame ones, with some missing. Of 150,000 to 200,000 clones in the sample, 82% are singletons; the top ten hold 0.075% to 0.1%. Sequencing used PBMCs. These receptors were collected from a boy between 2 and 10 years old in good health and CMV-seronegative.

This clone showed up just a few times. At one end the junction does not follow the germline gene, possibly because of a read error. The chain has TRBV9 and TRBJ2-2, with D tentatively TRBD2 (5 bases). The length of the CDR3 is 13 residues. Per the germline V gene, CDR1 is SGDLS and CDR2 is YYNGEE. Written as DNA, the CDR3 is TGTGCCAGCAACCCCGGGAACGCCGGGGAGCTGTTTTTT. Protein: CASNPGNAGELFF.

The V and J genes are TRBV29-1 and TRBJ1-1; D gene ambiguous. V lost 0 bases, J lost 11 bases, and 10 bases lay in between. Germline V gene sequence: CDR1 SQVTM, CDR2 ANQGSEA. CDR3 length: 11 residues. CDR3 DNA: TGCAGCGTTGAAGATCGGGGTGGGGCTTTCTTT. This sequence encodes CSVEDRGGAFF.

This clone was recorded once. The chain links TRBV20-1 to TRBJ1-1; D remains unclear. CDR1 is DFQATT and CDR2 is SNEGSKA in the germline V gene (reference sequence). The CDR3 runs to 10 residues. Trimming left V 6 bases short and J 5 bases short, with 7 bases between. The CDR3 reads CSALGTEAFF. CDR3 DNA: TGCAGTGCCCTAGGAACTGAAGCTTTCTTT.

This clone was seen more than once but under ten times. The J gene is TRBJ1-2, the V gene TRBV10-3; D not resolved. Trimming removed 6 bases from V and 7 bases from J, with 24 bases in between. The CDR3 runs 16 residues. Germline assignment: CDR1 ENHRY and CDR2 SYGVKD. The CDR3 region has the DNA TGTGCCATCAGGTCTGTTCCCCTCGGTGCGGTGAGTGGCTACACCTTC. This translates into CAIRSVPLGAVSGYTF.

CDR3 DNA: TGCGCCAGCAGCCAAGTAATGGCTTACGCCGAAGCGGGACAGGGGGGAAGCTACACCTTC. Amino acids: CASSQVMAYAEAGQGGSYTF. V usage is TRBV4-3 and J usage is TRBJ1-2, with 11 bases matching TRBD1. CDR1 is LGHNA and CDR2 is YSLEER in the germline V gene. V gave up 1 base and J gave up 9 bases; unmatched junction bases: 22. The CDR3 covers 20 residues.

The chain employs TRBV29-1 and TRBJ1-6, with D perhaps matching TRBD1 (5 bases). The germline V and J ends were trimmed by 7 bases and 8 bases, with 15 bases remaining between them. CDR1 and CDR2 from the germline V gene are SQVTM and ANQGSEA. The CDR3 is 13 amino acids. As DNA, the CDR3 is TGCAGCGCCTACTCGCGGGGGGATTCACCCCTCCACTTT. Translation gives CSAYSRGDSPLHF.

The CDR3 region has the DNA TGTGCCAGCAGCTTGGAGGACAGGGTAGCCGAGCAGTACTTC. Translating gives CASSLEDRVAEQYF. The genes are TRBV5-4 and TRBJ2-7; 8 bases are a match to TRBD1. From germline, CDR1 is SGHNT and CDR2 YYREEE (reference sequence). The CDR3 contains 14 residues. The V gene end was trimmed by 0 bases and the J gene end by 6 bases; junction bases not matched to a gene: 5.

This chain joins TRBV4-1 and TRBJ2-3; no clear D. Trimming removed 4 bases at V and 2 bases at J, with 13 bases between. The length of the CDR3 is 15 residues. Germline V lookup: CDR1 MGHRA, CDR2 YSYEKL. CDR3 coding DNA: TGCGCCAGCAGCCTCTACTCCCAACTCACAGATACGCAGTATTTT. It translates to CASSLYSQLTDTQYF.

V gene TRBV5-3 combines with J gene TRBJ2-3, with TRBD2 matching 7 bases. Being an ORF, TRBV5-3 has a function that is uncertain. The CDR3 covers 15 residues. V lost 4 bases and J lost 0; bases outside the gene matches: 5. The CDR3 reads CARSQTGGSTDTQYF. CDR3 bases: TGTGCCAGAAGCCAAACGGGGGGTAGCACAGATACGCAGTATTTT.